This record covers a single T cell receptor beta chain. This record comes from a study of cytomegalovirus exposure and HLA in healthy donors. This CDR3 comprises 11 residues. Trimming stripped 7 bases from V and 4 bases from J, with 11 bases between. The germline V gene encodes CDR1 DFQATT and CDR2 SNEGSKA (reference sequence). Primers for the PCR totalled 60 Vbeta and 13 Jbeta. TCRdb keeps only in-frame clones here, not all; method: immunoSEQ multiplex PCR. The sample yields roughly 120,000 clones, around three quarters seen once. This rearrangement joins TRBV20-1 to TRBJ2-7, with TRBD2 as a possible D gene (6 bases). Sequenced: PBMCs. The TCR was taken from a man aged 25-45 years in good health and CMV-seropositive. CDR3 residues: CSGRRGYEQYF. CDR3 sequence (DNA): TGCAGTGGACGTCGGGGGTACGAGCAGTACTTC.